Listed here are 24 T cell receptor beta chains from one sample, sequenced in a study of blood T cells in healthy people across ages. The authors ran a second PCR of 7 to 11 cycles using a sample-barcoded 5' primer and a J-beta primer mix. TCRdb re-derived calls from the 5' RACE reads in MiXCR, one entry per CDR3 protein. The table shows around 1,100,000 distinct CDR3 sequences, with 30% to 40% occurring only once. The sample was blood. The receptors stem from a man between 18 and 29 years old in good health.

This clonotype was seen a handful of times. V is TRBV7-9 and J is TRBJ2-3; 11 nucleotides agree with TRBD1. The ends lost 5 bases at V and 3 bases at J; junction bases unmatched: 4. Germline V gives CDR1 SEHNR, CDR2 FQNEAQ (reference sequence). CDR3 length: 15 residues. CDR3 bases: TGTGCCAGCAGCGATAGGGACAGGGGGACAGATACGCAGTATTTT. Amino acids: CASSDRDRGTDTQYF.

For this clonotype: Mismatch with germline at one junction end may stem from a read error. The chain links TRBV4-2 to TRBJ1-5; weak D call: TRBD1 (5 bases). Germline V gene sequence: CDR1 LGHNA, CDR2 YNFKEQ. The CDR3 has 17 amino acids. CDR3 loop: CASSQGGGEYSDQPQHF. CDR3 nucleotide sequence: TGTGCCAGCAGCCAAGGAGGAGGGGAATATAGCGATCAGCCCCAGCATTTT.

Remarks on this clonotype: A read error may account for a junction end that differs from germline. V and J are TRBV6-2 or TRBV6-3 and TRBJ2-1; 15 bases map to TRBD2. The CDR3 spans 18 residues. Per germline, CDR1 MNHEY and CDR2 SVGEGT. The chain's CDR3 is CASSYSLGLAGGHNGQFF. In nucleotides, the CDR3 is TGTGCCAGCAGTTACTCTCTGGGACTAGCGGGGGGACACAATGGGCAGTTCTTC.

This chain connects TRBV20-1 to TRBJ1-1; D gene uncertain. CDR1 and CDR2 (germline): DFQATT, SNEGSKA (reference sequence). Trimming shortened V by 1 base and J by 6 bases, and 3 bases separated the two germline ends. The CDR3 loop spans 10 amino acids. The CDR3 DNA sequence: TGCAGTGCTAGAGTTCCTGAAGCTTTCTTT. This gives the protein CSARVPEAFF.

The chain combines TRBV6-2 or TRBV6-3 with TRBJ1-2, with TRBD1 identical over 12 bases. CDR3 size: 16 residues. V lost 6 bases and J lost 2; bases outside the gene matches: 7. Germline V CDR1 and CDR2: MNHEY, SVGEGT. Here the CDR3 reads CASSRNGTGGNYGYTF. DNA of the CDR3: TGTGCCAGCAGCCGAAATGGGACAGGGGGCAACTATGGCTACACCTTC.

On this clonotype: Germline is not matched at one junction end, which may reflect a read error. The chain links TRBV20-1 to TRBJ2-1; D might be TRBD2 (5 bases). The CDR3 covers 14 residues. Per the germline V gene, CDR1 is DFQATT and CDR2 is SNEGSKA (reference sequence). In nucleotides, the CDR3 is TGCGGTGCTAGAGATCGTCGGGGATACAATGAGCAGTTCTTC. It yields the protein CGARDRRGYNEQFF.

This clonotype was seen only once. CDR3 DNA sequence: TGTGCCACGGGGGGGCCAGGCAATGAGCAGTACTTC. It codes for CATGGPGNEQYF. This chain uses TRBV24-1 with TRBJ2-7, with a weak D call TRBD2 (7 bases). The CDR3 contains 12 residues. Germline CDR1 and CDR2: KGHDR and SFDVKD. V was trimmed by 10 bases and J by 7 bases, leaving 16 bases between them.

The chain carries TRBV12-3 or TRBV12-4 and TRBJ1-5; 8 positions agree with TRBD1. The CDR3 is 16 amino acids. The V segment lost 3 bases and the J segment 6 bases; nucleotides outside the gene matches: 10. The CDR3 is CASSFRQGRIGQPQHF. Written as DNA, the CDR3 is TGTGCCAGCAGTTTCCGACAGGGGCGGATCGGTCAGCCCCAGCATTTT.

V and J are TRBV4-1 and TRBJ1-5, with D hard to call. The V and J ends lost 0 bases and 9 bases respectively, with 18 bases between them. The CDR3 spans 16 residues. Germline assignment: CDR1 MGHRA and CDR2 YSYEKL. CDR3 DNA: TGCGCCAGCAGCCAAGATCTTGGTGCGCCTCACGGGCCCCAGCATTTT. It is translated as CASSQDLGAPHGPQHF.

V gene TRBV24-1 combines with J gene TRBJ1-1; TRBD1 matches 9 bases. The CDR3 has 16 residues. V dropped 4 bases and J dropped 5; count of bases not matched to a gene: 10. The germline V gene has CDR1 KGHDR and CDR2 SFDVKD. CDR3 in DNA: TGTGCCACCAGTGAAGCTGACAGGGGGAGAGGTACTGAAGCTTTCTTT. It codes for CATSEADRGRGTEAFF.

The sample holds a few counts of this clonotype. The chain combines TRBV12-3 or TRBV12-4 with TRBJ1-5; maybe TRBD1 (5 bases). CDR3 length: 15 residues. The V gene lost 6 bases and the J gene lost 2 bases, with 14 bases spanning the gap. CDR3 in DNA: TGTGCCAGCAGCCGCGGGGGTTCCGGCAATCAGCCCCAGCATTTT. Its translation: CASSRGGSGNQPQHF.

Here the CDR3 reads CASSVTDGRNNQPQHF. CDR3 sequence (DNA): TGTGCCAGCAGCGTGACAGACGGGAGGAACAATCAGCCCCAGCATTTT. The rearrangement joins TRBV9 to TRBJ1-5; D possibly corresponds to TRBD1 (5 bases). Between the trimmed V and J ends, which lost 2 bases and 3 bases, there was a span of 15 bases. The CDR3 loop spans 16 amino acids. CDR1 SGDLS and CDR2 YYNGEE come from the germline V gene.

The CDR3 region is CASSLRGTLTDTQYF. The CDR3 nucleotides are TGTGCCAGCAGTTTAAGAGGAACCCTCACAGATACGCAGTATTTT. The genes are TRBV12-3 or TRBV12-4 and TRBJ2-3; D not resolved. There are 15 residues in the CDR3. Trimming left V 2 bases short and J 2 bases short, with 11 bases between.

CDR3 loop: CASSLGTTGYGYTF. The CDR3 DNA reads as TGTGCCAGCAGCTTAGGTACAACGGGCTATGGCTACACCTTC. V gene TRBV7-8 combines with J gene TRBJ1-2; D is ambiguous. Trimming took off 1 base at V and 4 bases at J, with 10 bases between the two ends. Germline V gene sequence: CDR1 SGHVS, CDR2 FQNEAQ. CDR3 length: 14 amino acids.

The chain carries TRBV20-1 and TRBJ1-1, with D possibly TRBD1 on 5 matching bases. This CDR3 region has 14 residues. V was pared by 0 bases and J by 4 bases, with 12 bases between. CDR1 is DFQATT and CDR2 is SNEGSKA in the germline V gene (reference sequence). The DNA of the CDR3 is TGCAGTGCTAGAGAATTTAGGGACGGCACTGAAGCTTTCTTT. Translated: CSAREFRDGTEAFF.

V usage is TRBV12-3 or TRBV12-4 and J usage is TRBJ2-7; D remains unclear. CDR3 length: 13 amino acids. Trimming shortened V by 5 bases and J by 6 bases, and 14 bases separated the two germline ends. In DNA, the CDR3 is TGTGCCAGCAGTGCCCAGACTTTATCCGAGCAGTACTTC. It encodes CASSAQTLSEQYF.

Regarding this clonotype: A read error may be the cause here, since a much bigger clone is one base away. The chain links TRBV24-1 to TRBJ1-5; D is possibly TRBD1 (6 bases). This CDR3 has 14 amino acids. Germline values: CDR1 KGHDR, CDR2 SFDVKD. CDR3: CATSVQGRFQPRHF. As DNA, the CDR3 is TGTGCCACCAGTGTTCAGGGGCGCTTCCAGCCCCGGCATTTT.

This clonotype showed up just a few times. The chain uses TRBV21-1 and TRBJ2-7; the table calls TRBD1, which could not be checked here. TRBV21-1 is designated a pseudogene. The CDR3 runs 14 residues. The chain's CDR3 is CAGPATDQGYEQYF. The CDR3, as DNA: TGTGCCGGCCCGGCGACAGACCAAGGTTACGAGCAGTACTTC.

This clonotype has just a few counts. The V gene is TRBV4-3, the J gene TRBJ2-5; D not certain. Germline CDR1 reads LGHNA; CDR2 reads YSLEER. The CDR3 runs 15 residues. Trimming stripped 4 bases from V and 2 bases from J, with 14 bases between. CDR3 sequence (DNA): TGCGCCAGCAGCCGTTCCCCTGGCGCTCAAGAGACCCAGTACTTC. Translation gives CASSRSPGAQETQYF.

This clonotype was recorded a few times. The chain combines TRBV4-3 with TRBJ2-3; 14 nucleotides match TRBD2. The CDR3 has 16 amino acids. The trim removed 4 bases at V and 5 bases at J, leaving 5 bases unmatched. Per germline, CDR1 LGHNA and CDR2 YSLEER. CDR3 residues: CASSLTSGGAEDTQYF. Written as DNA, the CDR3 is TGCGCCAGCAGCCTGACTAGCGGGGGGGCCGAAGATACGCAGTATTTT.

The rearrangement links TRBV19 to TRBJ1-2; 9 nucleotides line up with TRBD1. Per the germline V gene, CDR1 is LNHDA and CDR2 is SQIVND (reference sequence). The CDR3 consists of 13 residues. The V and J ends lost 7 bases and 11 bases, in that order; junction bases with no gene match: 11. DNA for the CDR3: TGTGCCAGTACTGCGGGACAGGGTAGCGGTTACACCTTC. Protein: CASTAGQGSGYTF.

This clonotype was detected ten times or more. The V call is TRBV4-3, the J call TRBJ2-3; TRBD2 might be the D (6 bases). Germline values: CDR1 LGHNA, CDR2 YSLEER. The CDR3 spans 16 residues. Trimming took off 0 bases at V and 0 bases at J, with 10 bases between the two ends. The CDR3 is CASSQDPGGSTDTQYF. In DNA, the CDR3 is TGCGCCAGCAGCCAAGATCCTGGGGGGAGCACAGATACGCAGTATTTT.

This clonotype was counted ten times or more. This may arise from a read error, as a much more abundant clone is one base away. The chain employs TRBV10-3 and TRBJ2-7, with D possibly TRBD1 on 6 matching bases. The V and J ends lost 6 bases and 0 bases respectively, with 6 bases between them. This CDR3 has 12 residues. The germline V gene encodes CDR1 ENHRY and CDR2 SYGVKD. The CDR3 spells CAIRDSSYEQYF. The DNA for the CDR3 is TGTGCCATCAGGGACAGCTCCTACGAGCAGTACTTC.

This clonotype was detected ten times or more. V is TRBV12-3 or TRBV12-4 and J is TRBJ1-2; tentatively, D is TRBD1 (5 bases). The CDR3 loop spans 17 amino acids. The V gene lost 4 bases and the J gene lost 1 base, with 19 bases spanning the gap. CDR3 in amino acids: CASSSRGWQGNNYGYTF. CDR3 in DNA: TGTGCCAGCAGTTCACGCGGATGGCAGGGAAATAACTATGGCTACACCTTC.